This T cell receptor beta chain is from a study of control samples from healthy donors and cancer patients. Data came from immunoSEQ multiplex PCR; TCRdb stores just in-frame clones and leaves some out. The repertoire holds nearly 200,000 clones, with roughly nine tenths as singletons. CDR3 length: 14 residues. Germline V CDR1 and CDR2: MNHNY, SVGAGI (reference sequence). V lost 9 bases, J lost 2 bases, and 6 bases stayed unmatched. This sequence joins TRBV6-6 and TRBJ1-4, with 7 bases that match TRBD1. The source material was blood. The sequence derives from a young man in good health. The CDR3 coding sequence is TGTGCCAGTGGCCCGGGACAGACTAATGAAAAACTGTTTTTT. Translated: CASGPGQTNEKLFF.